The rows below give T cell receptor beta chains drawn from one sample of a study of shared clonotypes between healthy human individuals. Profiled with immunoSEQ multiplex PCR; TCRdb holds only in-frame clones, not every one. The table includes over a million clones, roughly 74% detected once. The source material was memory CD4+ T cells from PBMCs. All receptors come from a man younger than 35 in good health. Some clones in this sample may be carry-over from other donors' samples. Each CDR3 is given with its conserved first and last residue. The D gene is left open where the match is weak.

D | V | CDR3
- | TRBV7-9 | CASSLSATEGGYTF
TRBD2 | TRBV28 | CAPGTSGRRFRSDEQFF
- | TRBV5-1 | CASSLEEGYEQYF
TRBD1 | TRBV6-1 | CASSDPRQGDQPQHF
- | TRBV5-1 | CASSPSVGDEQFF
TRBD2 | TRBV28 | CASTYFGLAAYNEQFF
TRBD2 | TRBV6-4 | CASSDASGRPTPYEQYF
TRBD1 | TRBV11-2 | CASSSPRGSSYEQYF
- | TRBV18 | CASSPSSYEQYF
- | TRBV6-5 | CASSTLDRSNGYTF
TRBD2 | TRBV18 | CASSPQAGTSREATPGELFF
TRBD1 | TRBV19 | CASSPTGTGANVLTF
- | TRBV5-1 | CASSLGVTSGNRNEKLFF
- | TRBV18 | CASSPPSLGGNTEAFF
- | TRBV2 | CASSEAESSYEQYF
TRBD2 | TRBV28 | CASSPRLAGASYEQYF
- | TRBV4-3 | CASSQGSYSYEQYF
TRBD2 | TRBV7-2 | CASRGTSVRYNEQFF
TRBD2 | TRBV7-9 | CASSLGRTSGEGLNEQFF
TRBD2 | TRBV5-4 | CASSPFKLAGVGDTQYF
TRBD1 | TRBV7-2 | CASSSMTGQGVEAFF
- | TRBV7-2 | CASSPMTGSYEQYF
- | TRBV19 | CASSNRDPYEQYF
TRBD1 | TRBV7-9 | CASSLMGQGLEAFF
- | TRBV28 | CASSFLQGRVTGAFF
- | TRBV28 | CAISRGWYQETQYF
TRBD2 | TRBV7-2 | CASSLDPVGGSEQFF
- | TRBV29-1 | CSGTVDTEAFF
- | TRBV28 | CASTKVDRKNIQYF